This T cell receptor (beta chain) came from a study of breast tumors, draining lymph nodes, adjacent tissues. Germline V CDR1 and CDR2: MNHNY, SVGAGI (reference sequence). The CDR3 runs to 14 residues. The V end was cut by 7 bases, the J end by 5 bases, with 17 bases between. This clonotype was seen ten or more times. The antigen remains undetermined. MiXCR, applied by TCRdb to the multiplex PCR reads, yields one record per CDR3 protein. Found here are about 130,000 distinct CDR3 sequences, over 20% of them singletons; the top ten hold 2.2%. Samples came from axillary lymph nodes draining the breast cancer. Study observations and caveats: Tumor T cell lymph node origin was a supported hypothesis, not proven. Compared with lymph nodes, tumors were less diverse; compared with nontumor tissue, more. Data fit most tumor T cells coming from lymph node, expanding in tumor.

The rearrangement joins TRBV6-6 to TRBJ2-5; D may be TRBD2 (6 bases). Material for sequencing was axillary lymph node tissue. This TCR came from a female donor with breast cancer. Some clones in this sample may be carry-over from other donors' samples. The CDR3 DNA is TGTGCCAGCAAGGCGGAGGGGAAGTGGGAGACCCAGTACTTC. Translation: CASKAEGKWETQYF.